This T cell receptor (beta chain) came from a study of T cell changes during pregnancy in multiple sclerosis (dated by TCRdb to between 2018 and 2020). Some background on the complete study: The study looked at changes in the T cell repertoire across pregnancy in women with multiple sclerosis.

A word on this clone: What this receptor recognizes is not known. There are no base qualities to consult, and no much larger clone falls within one base.

Looking up the germline V gene (reference sequence) yields CDR1 LNHDA and CDR2 SQIVND. Trimming accounts for 4 bases at V and 4 bases at J, while the number of junction bases matched to no gene is 1. Reading from cysteine to phenylalanine, the CDR3 counts 15 amino acids. The read is trimmed to its CDR3 DNA, 45 bases read in frame from base 1. The library was obtained by the immunoSEQ multiplex PCR assay. TCRdb holds this immuneACCESS table with in-frame rearrangements only. Some clones are missing; in checked studies, unresolved V genes explain under half, and the rest has no known cause. This sample lists more than 35,000 clones; 91% were detected once. 9% of the sample rests with the top ten.

Sequencing was performed on CD8+ T cells from peripheral blood mononuclear cells, taken after pregnancy. The rearrangement combines TRBV19 with TRBJ2-1; 13 bases in between match TRBD2. This clonotype was obtained from a female donor with multiple sclerosis, enrolled in a pregnancy study. The CDR3 protein is CASSKTSGRYNEQFF. The sequenced DNA: TGTGCCAGTAGTAAGACTAGCGGGAGGTACAATGAGCAGTTCTTC.